This TCR beta chain was retrieved from a study of CD8 T cells in ankylosing spondylitis (dated by TCRdb to about 2017). In the study overall: The study profiled T cell receptor beta repertoires in healthy donors and ankylosing spondylitis patients to find disease-linked TCR variants. In total, the full study cohort was made up of 110 or so healthy donors and more than 20 ankylosing spondylitis patients. Samples of peripheral blood were taken, and for ankylosing spondylitis patients, synovial fluid was collected as well.

Taken from the germline V gene, the CDR1 and CDR2 loops are KGHSH and LQKENI. The CDR3, cysteine through phenylalanine, is 14 amino acids long. Just CDR3 DNA is preserved here, 42 bases in frame from base 1. V lost 0 bases and J lost 4 bases; the stretch between them is 9 bases long. Summary of the overall study and its limitations: Some motif variants had previously been reported in the synovial fluid and blood of reactive arthritis patients, which suggests shared mechanisms of disease initiation. Blood from ankylosing spondylitis patients appeared to be characterized by a TCR beta motif composed of several highly homologous amino acid variants. The disease-linked clones had a CD8+ phenotype and were found at relatively low frequencies in peripheral blood. Significant enrichment of the disease-linked clones was reported in matched synovial fluid samples from ankylosing spondylitis patients.

Sequencing instrument: Illumina HiSeq 2500. Quantitative 5'-RACE with molecular barcodes was the method used to prepare the TCR beta libraries. In the paper's pipeline: To identify disease-linked TCR variants, a new computational method was used, one built on a probabilistic model of VDJ rearrangement. TCRdb cleaned the public reads at Q25 with fastp, built clones with MiXCR and kept in-frame beta chains. A single entry per CDR3 protein holds the most common genes and DNA from its merged rows. TCRdb's processing, not the study's, gives the V and J calls here. The sample data list about 840,000 distinct CDR3 sequences, and about 11% of these were observed just once. The ten largest account for about 0.49% of the sample. Notes on this clonotype: It lacks a known antigen. No base quality values were provided; no much bigger clone lies one nucleotide off.

The sequence is built from TRBV18 and TRBJ1-2; TRBD1 is perhaps the D gene, given 6 matching bases. The TCR originated in a male donor with ankylosing spondylitis. The sequencing input was blood, either unsorted or a sorted T cell fraction (not recorded which). The nucleotides are TGTGCCAGCTCACCACCAGGACAGCTCTATGGCTACACCTTC. Its protein reads: CASSPPGQLYGYTF.